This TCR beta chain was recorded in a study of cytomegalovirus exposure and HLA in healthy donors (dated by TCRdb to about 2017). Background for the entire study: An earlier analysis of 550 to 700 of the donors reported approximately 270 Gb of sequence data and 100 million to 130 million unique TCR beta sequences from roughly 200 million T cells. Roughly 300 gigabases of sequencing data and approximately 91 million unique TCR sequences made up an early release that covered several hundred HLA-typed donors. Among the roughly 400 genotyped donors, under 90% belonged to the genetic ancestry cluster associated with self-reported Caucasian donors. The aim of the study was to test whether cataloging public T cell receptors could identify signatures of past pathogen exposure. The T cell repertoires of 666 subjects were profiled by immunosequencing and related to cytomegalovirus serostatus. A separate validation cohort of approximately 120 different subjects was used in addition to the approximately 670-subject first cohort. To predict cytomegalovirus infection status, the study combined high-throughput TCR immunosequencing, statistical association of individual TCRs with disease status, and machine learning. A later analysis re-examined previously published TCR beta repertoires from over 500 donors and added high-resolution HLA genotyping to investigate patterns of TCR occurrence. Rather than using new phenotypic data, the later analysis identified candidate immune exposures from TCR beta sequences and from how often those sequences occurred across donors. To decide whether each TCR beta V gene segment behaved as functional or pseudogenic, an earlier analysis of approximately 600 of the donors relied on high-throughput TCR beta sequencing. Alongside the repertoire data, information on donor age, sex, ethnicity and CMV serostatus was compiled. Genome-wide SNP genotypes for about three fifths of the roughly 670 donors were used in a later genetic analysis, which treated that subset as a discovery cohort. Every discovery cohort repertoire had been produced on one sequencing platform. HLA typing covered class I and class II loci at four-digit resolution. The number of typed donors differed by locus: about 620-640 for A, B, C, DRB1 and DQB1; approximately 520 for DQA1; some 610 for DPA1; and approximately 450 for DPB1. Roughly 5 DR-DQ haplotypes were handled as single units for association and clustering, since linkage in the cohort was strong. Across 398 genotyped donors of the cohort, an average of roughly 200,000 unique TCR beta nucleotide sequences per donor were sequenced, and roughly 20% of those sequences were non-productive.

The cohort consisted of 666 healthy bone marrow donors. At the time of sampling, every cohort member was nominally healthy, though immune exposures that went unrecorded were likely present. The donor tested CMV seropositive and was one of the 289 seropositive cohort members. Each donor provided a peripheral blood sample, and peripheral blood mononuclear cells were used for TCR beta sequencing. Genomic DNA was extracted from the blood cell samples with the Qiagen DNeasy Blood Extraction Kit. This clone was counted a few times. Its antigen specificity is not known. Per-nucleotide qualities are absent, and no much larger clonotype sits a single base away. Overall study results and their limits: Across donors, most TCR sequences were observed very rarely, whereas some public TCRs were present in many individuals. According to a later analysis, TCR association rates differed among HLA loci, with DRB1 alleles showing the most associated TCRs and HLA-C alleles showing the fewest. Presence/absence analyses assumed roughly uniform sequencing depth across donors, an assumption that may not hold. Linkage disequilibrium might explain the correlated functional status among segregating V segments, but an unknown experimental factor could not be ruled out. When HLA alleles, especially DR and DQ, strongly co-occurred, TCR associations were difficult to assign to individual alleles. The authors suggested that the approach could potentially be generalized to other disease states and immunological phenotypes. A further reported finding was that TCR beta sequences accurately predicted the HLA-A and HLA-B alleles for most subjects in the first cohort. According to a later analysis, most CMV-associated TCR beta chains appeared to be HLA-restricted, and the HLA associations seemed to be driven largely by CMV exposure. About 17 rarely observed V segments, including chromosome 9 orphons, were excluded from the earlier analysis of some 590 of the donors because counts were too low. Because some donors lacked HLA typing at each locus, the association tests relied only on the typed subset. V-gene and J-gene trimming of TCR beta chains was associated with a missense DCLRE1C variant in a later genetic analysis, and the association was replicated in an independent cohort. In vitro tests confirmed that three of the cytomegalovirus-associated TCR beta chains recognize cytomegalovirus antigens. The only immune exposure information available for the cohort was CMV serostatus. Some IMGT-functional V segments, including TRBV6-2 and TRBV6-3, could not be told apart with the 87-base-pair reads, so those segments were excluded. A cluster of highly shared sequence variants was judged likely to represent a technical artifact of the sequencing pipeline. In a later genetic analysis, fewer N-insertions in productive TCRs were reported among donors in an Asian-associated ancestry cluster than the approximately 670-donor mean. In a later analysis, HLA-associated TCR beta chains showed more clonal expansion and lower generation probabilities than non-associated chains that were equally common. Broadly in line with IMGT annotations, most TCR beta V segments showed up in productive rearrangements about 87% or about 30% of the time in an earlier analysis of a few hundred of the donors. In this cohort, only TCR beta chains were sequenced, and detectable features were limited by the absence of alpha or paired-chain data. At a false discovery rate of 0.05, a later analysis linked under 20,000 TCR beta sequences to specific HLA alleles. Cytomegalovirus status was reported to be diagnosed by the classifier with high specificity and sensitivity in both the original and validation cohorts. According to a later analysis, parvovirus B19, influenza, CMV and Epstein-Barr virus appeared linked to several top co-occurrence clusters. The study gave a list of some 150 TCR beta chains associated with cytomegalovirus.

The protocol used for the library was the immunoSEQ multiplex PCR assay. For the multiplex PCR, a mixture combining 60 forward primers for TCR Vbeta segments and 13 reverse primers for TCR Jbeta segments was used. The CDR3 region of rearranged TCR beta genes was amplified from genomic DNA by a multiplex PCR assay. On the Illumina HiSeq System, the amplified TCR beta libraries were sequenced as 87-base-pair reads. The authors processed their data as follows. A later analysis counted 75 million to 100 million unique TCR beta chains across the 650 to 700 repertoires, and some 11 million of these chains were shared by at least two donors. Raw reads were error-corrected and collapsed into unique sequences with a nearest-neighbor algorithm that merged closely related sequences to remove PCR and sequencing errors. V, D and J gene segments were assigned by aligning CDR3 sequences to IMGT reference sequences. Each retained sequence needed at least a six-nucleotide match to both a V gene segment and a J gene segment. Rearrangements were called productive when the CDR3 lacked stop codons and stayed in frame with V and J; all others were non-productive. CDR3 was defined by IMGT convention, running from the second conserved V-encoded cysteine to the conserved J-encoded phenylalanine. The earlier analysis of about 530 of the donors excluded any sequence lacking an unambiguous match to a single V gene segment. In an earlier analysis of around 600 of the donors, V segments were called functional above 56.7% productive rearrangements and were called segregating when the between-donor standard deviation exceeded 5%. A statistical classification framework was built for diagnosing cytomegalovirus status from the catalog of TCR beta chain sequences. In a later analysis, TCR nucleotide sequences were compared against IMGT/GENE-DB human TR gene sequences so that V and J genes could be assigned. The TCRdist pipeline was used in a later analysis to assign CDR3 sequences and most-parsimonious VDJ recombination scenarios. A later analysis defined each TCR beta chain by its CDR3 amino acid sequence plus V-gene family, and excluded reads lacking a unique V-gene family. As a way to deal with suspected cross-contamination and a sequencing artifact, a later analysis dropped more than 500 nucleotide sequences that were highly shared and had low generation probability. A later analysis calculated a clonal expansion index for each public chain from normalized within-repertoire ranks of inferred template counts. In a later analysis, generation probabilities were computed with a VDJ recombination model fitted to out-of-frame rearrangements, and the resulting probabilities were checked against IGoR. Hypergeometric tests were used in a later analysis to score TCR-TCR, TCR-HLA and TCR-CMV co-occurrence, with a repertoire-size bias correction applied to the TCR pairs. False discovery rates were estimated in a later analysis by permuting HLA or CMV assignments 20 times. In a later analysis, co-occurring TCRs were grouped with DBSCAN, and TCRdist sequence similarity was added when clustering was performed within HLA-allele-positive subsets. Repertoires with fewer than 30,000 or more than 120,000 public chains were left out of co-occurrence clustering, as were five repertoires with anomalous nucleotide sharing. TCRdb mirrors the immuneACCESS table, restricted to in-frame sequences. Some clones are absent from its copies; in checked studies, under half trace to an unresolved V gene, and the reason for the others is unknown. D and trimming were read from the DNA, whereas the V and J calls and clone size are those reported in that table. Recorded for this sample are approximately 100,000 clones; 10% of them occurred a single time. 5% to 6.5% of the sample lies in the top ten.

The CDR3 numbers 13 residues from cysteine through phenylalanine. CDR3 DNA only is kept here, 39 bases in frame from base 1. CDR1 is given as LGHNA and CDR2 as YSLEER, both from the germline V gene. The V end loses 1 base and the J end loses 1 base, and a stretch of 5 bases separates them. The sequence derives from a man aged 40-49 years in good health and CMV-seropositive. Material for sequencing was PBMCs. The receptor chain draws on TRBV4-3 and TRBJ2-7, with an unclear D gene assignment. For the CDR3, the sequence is CASSQAGSYEQYF. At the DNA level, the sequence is TGCGCCAGCAGCCAAGCGGGTTCCTACGAGCAGTACTTC.